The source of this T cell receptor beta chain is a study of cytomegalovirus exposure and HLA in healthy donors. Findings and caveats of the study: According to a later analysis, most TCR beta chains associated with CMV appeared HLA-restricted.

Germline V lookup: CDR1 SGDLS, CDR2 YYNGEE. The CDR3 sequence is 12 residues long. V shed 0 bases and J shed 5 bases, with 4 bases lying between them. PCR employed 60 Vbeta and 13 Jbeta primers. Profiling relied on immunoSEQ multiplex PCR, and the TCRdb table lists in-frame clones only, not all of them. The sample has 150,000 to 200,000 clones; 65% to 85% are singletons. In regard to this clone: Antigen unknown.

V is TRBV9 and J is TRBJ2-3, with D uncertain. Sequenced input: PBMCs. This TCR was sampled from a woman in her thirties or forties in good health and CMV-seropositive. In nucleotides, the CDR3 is TGTGCCAGCAGCGTAGAGCTAGATACGCAGTATTTT. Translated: CASSVELDTQYF.